The T cell receptor beta chain under discussion was sequenced for a study of early T cells in non-severe SARS-CoV-2 infection. Looking at the study overall: From unsorted whole blood, bulk RNA was sequenced, and the chains remained unpaired. Overall study results and limits: VDJdb matching skewed toward anti-spike CD8 responses, missing private and CD4 specificities.

Per the germline V gene, CDR1 is SGHAT and CDR2 is FQNNGV. After removal of 8 bases from V and 3 bases from J, the junction contained 9 bases not matched to a gene. The CDR3 runs to 15 residues. A word on this clonotype: What it recognizes is unknown.

TCRdb ran MiXCR on the 5' RACE reads and lists one entry per CDR3 protein. The sample includes about 80,000 distinct CDR3 sequences, about a sixth of them seen just once. What was sequenced was whole blood. The chain combines TRBV11-2 with TRBJ1-2; 10 bases map to TRBD1. The sequence derives from an adult who was a healthcare worker with PCR-confirmed SARS-CoV-2 infection or an uninfected control (not recorded which). The DNA for the CDR3 is TGTGCCAGCGGCCAGGCGACAGGGGGCGACTATGGCTACACCTTC. Amino acids: CASGQATGGDYGYTF. The full variable domain, in which reference TRBV11-2 and TRBJ1-2 provide the parts outside the CDR3, is EAGVAQSPRYKIIEKRQSVAFWCNPISGHATLYWYQQILGQGPKLLIQFQNNGVVDDSQLPKDRFSAERLKGVDSTLKIQPAKLEDSAVYLCASGQATGGDYGYTFGSGTRLTVV.